The next 28 T cell receptor beta chains were all read from a single sample in a study of blood T cells in healthy people across ages. Alongside a J-beta primer mix, a sample-barcoded 5' primer served in a second PCR lasting about 7 to 12 cycles. A single record per CDR3 protein comes from TCRdb applying MiXCR to the 5' RACE reads. The sample has about 830,000 distinct CDR3 sequences; nearly 60% are singletons. Sequencing used blood. Source of these receptors: a young man in good health.

V gene TRBV6-1 combines with J gene TRBJ2-1; TRBD2 is a possible D gene (5 bases). Trimming removed 4 bases from V and 2 bases from J, with 12 bases in between. This CDR3 has 15 amino acids. Germline V gives CDR1 MNHNS, CDR2 SASEGT. CDR3 region: CASSGRSGTYNEQFF. CDR3 DNA sequence: TGTGCCAGCAGTGGCCGTTCGGGGACCTACAATGAGCAGTTCTTC.

J is TRBJ1-6 and V is TRBV7-2, with D possibly TRBD1 on 5 matching bases. CDR1 and CDR2 (germline): SGHTA, FQGNSA. This CDR3 has 16 residues. V was trimmed by 4 bases and J by 9 bases, leaving 19 bases between them. This chain's CDR3 is CASSSSGEGTASPLHF. The CDR3 coding sequence is TGTGCCAGCAGCTCCTCGGGTGAGGGGACTGCTTCACCCCTCCACTTT.

The chain carries TRBV7-8 and TRBJ2-5; D possibly uses TRBD1 or TRBD2 (5 bases each). V lost 1 base to trimming and J lost 11 bases, with 17 bases between them. This CDR3 is 14 amino acids long. In germline, CDR1 is SGHVS, CDR2 FQNEAQ. The CDR3: CASSLEGTAGEQYF. In DNA, the CDR3 is TGTGCCAGCAGCTTAGAAGGGACCGCTGGGGAGCAGTACTTC.

J is TRBJ1-2 and V is TRBV6-1; D is perhaps TRBD1 (6 bases). Germline CDR1 MNHNS, CDR2 SASEGT. The CDR3 loop spans 14 amino acids. V lost 7 bases and J 2 bases, leaving 14 bases between the germline ends. The CDR3 bases are TGTGCCAGCACCCTGGACAGACCAAACTATGGCTACACCTTC. This codes for CASTLDRPNYGYTF.

The gene calls are TRBV6-2 or TRBV6-3 and TRBJ1-5; no firm D call. With 2 bases removed from V and 8 bases from J, the gap between germline ends came to 7 bases. The CDR3 spans 12 residues. Germline CDR1 MNHEY, CDR2 SVGEGT. The CDR3 spells CASSYPGKPQHF. CDR3 nucleotides: TGTGCCAGCAGTTACCCGGGAAAGCCCCAGCATTTT.

The J gene is TRBJ2-7, the V gene TRBV7-9, with 10 bases matching TRBD1. The germline V gene encodes CDR1 SEHNR and CDR2 FQNEAQ (reference sequence). This CDR3 spans 15 amino acids. J lost 2 bases, V lost 1 base, and 2 bases had no gene match. CDR3 sequence: CASSLGDRGPYEQYF. Written as DNA, the CDR3 is TGTGCCAGCAGCTTAGGGGACAGGGGCCCCTACGAGCAGTACTTC.

The rearrangement uses TRBV18 and TRBJ2-1, with 7 bases lining up with TRBD2. V lost 1 base to trimming and J lost 1 base; unmatched junction nucleotides: 4. CDR1 is KGHSH, CDR2 LQKENI, per germline. The length of the CDR3 is 16 residues. CDR3 sequence: CASSPRGGTSYNEQFF. Written as DNA, the CDR3 is TGTGCCAGCTCACCACGGGGGGGGACGTCCTACAATGAGCAGTTCTTC.

The V call is TRBV11-2, the J call TRBJ2-2; the D is unclear. This CDR3 comprises 14 residues. V gave up 7 bases and J gave up 5 bases, with 14 bases separating them. Per germline, CDR1 SGHAT and CDR2 FQNNGV. The CDR3 spells CASTRFRETGELFF. The CDR3 region has the DNA TGTGCCAGCACCAGATTTAGGGAAACCGGGGAGCTGTTTTTT.

V and J are TRBV10-3 and TRBJ1-1; D unclear. There are 12 residues in the CDR3. V was pared by 3 bases and J by 7 bases, with 9 bases between. The germline V gene has CDR1 ENHRY and CDR2 SYGVKD. The CDR3 loop is CAISEGQLEAFF. The CDR3, as DNA: TGTGCCATCAGTGAAGGGCAGCTTGAAGCTTTCTTT.

On this clonotype itself: A read error may produce the germline difference seen at one junction end. This chain uses TRBV6-6 with TRBJ2-7; D remains ambiguous. The CDR3 is made up of 14 amino acids. CDR1 and CDR2 from the germline V gene are MNHNY and SVGAGI (reference sequence). In DNA, the CDR3 is TGTGCCAGCAGTTTTACGGGTCAGTCCTACGAGCGGTACTTC. This translates into CASSFTGQSYERYF.

The chain has TRBV28 and TRBJ1-2, with D hard to call. CDR3 length equals 12 residues. The V and J ends lost 6 bases and 2 bases respectively, with 7 bases between them. Per germline, CDR1 MDHEN and CDR2 SYDVKM. The CDR3 region has the DNA TGTGCCAGCAGATTCGTCAACTATGGCTACACCTTC. Translated, it gives CASRFVNYGYTF.

This clonotype came up a few times. The chain combines TRBV7-2 with TRBJ2-5; D is possibly TRBD2 (5 bases). Deletions cut 4 bases from V and 4 bases from J, with 10 bases between. The germline CDR1 and CDR2 sequences are SGHTA and FQGNSA. The CDR3 has 13 residues. The CDR3 coding sequence is TGTGCCAGCAGCTCACCGGGATCAGAGACCCAGTACTTC. As protein: CASSSPGSETQYF.

The genes are TRBV29-1 and TRBJ2-7; D tentatively reads TRBD1 or TRBD2 (6 bases each). Near its end, the DNA agrees better with TRBJ2-5, so the J call may be wrong. The CDR3 covers 11 residues. CDR1 and CDR2 (germline): SQVTM, ANQGSEA. DNA for the CDR3: TGCAGCACGCGCGGAGGGGGGACCCAGTACTTC. It specifies CSTRGGGTQYF.

This clonotype was observed a single time. The genes are TRBV9 and TRBJ2-1; 7 bases are shared with TRBD1. The CDR3 extends over 17 amino acids. After removal of 0 bases from V and 2 bases from J, the junction contained 8 bases not matched to a gene. Germline V gene data show CDR1 as SGDLS and CDR2 as YYNGEE. DNA of the CDR3: TGTGCCAGCAGCGTAGTTTCAGGGGACAGACCCTACAATGAGCAGTTCTTC. As protein: CASSVVSGDRPYNEQFF. The complete variable domain, with remaining parts taken from reference TRBV9 and TRBJ2-1, reads DSGVTQTPKHLITATGQRVTLRCSPRSGDLSVYWYQQSLDQGLQFLIQYYNGEERAKGNILERFSAQQFPDLHSELNLSSLELGDSALYFCASSVVSGDRPYNEQFFGPGTRLTVL.

The chain joins TRBV6-6 to TRBJ2-1; tentatively, D is TRBD2 (5 bases). Trimming pared 2 bases from V and 7 bases from J, leaving 6 bases between. This CDR3 comprises 12 residues. Per the germline V gene, CDR1 is MNHNY and CDR2 is SVGAGI (reference sequence). DNA of the CDR3: TGTGCCAGCAGTTACAGGGAGAATGAGCAGTTCTTC. Translation gives CASSYRENEQFF.

The chain links TRBV6-5 to TRBJ2-1; D not certain. Germline CDR1 and CDR2: MNHEY and SVGAGI. The CDR3 loop spans 12 amino acids. Trimming stripped 7 bases from V and 10 bases from J, with 14 bases between. This CDR3 reads CASTAPFGEQFF. In DNA, the CDR3 is TGTGCCAGCACGGCTCCCTTTGGGGAGCAGTTCTTC.

CDR3 in amino acids: CASSLELAGRTYEQYF. The CDR3 DNA follows: TGTGCCAGCAGCTTAGAGTTGGCAGGCCGCACCTACGAGCAGTACTTC. The V and J genes are TRBV7-9 and TRBJ2-7; D gene uncertain. Germline CDR1 is SEHNR and CDR2 is FQNEAQ (reference sequence). The CDR3 consists of 16 residues. V dropped 1 base and J dropped 2 bases, with 15 bases sitting between them.

CDR3 coding DNA: TGCAGTGCTAGAGTCCCGAGCAACACTGAAGCTTTCTTT. Amino acids: CSARVPSNTEAFF. The chain links TRBV20-1 to TRBJ1-1; D is unresolved. CDR3 length equals 13 residues. The germline V and J ends were trimmed by 1 base and 2 bases, with 8 bases remaining between them. Germline assignment: CDR1 DFQATT and CDR2 SNEGSKA (reference sequence).

In its sample, this clonotype was seen a few times. The chain joins TRBV29-1 to TRBJ2-7; TRBD2 aligns across 8 bases. The V gene end was trimmed by 6 bases and the J gene end by 0 bases; junction bases not matched to a gene: 10. The length of the CDR3 is 15 residues. Germline assignment: CDR1 SQVTM and CDR2 ANQGSEA. DNA of the CDR3: TGCAGCGTCACGCTTATAGCGGGGTCCTCCTACGAGCAGTACTTC. Its protein is CSVTLIAGSSYEQYF.

This chain connects TRBV6-6 to TRBJ2-4, with D unresolved. The CDR3 has 16 residues. Germline V CDR1 and CDR2: MNHNY, SVGAGI (reference sequence). The V gene lost 0 bases and the J gene lost 4 bases, with 13 bases spanning the gap. This CDR3 is CASSYSRTFGKNIQYF. The CDR3, as DNA: TGTGCCAGCAGTTACTCGAGGACGTTTGGGAAAAACATTCAGTACTTC.

The chain has TRBV28 and TRBJ1-1; no definite D call. The CDR3 runs to 11 residues. Germline V lookup: CDR1 MDHEN, CDR2 SYDVKM. V was cut by 6 bases and J by 8 bases, with 10 bases left in between. The CDR3 sequence: CASRGSVEAFF. CDR3 DNA sequence: TGTGCCAGCAGAGGGTCGGTCGAAGCTTTCTTT. Together with reference TRBV28 and TRBJ1-1, the CDR3 gives the full variable domain: DVKVTQSSRYLVKRTGEKVFLECVQDMDHENMFWYRQDPGLGLRLIYFSYDVKMKEKGDIPEGYSVSREKKERFSLILESASTNQTSMYLCASRGSVEAFFGQGTRLTVV.

The rearrangement joins TRBV12-3 or TRBV12-4 to TRBJ2-3; D may be TRBD1 (5 bases). CDR3 length equals 15 residues. V was shortened by 2 bases and J by 3 bases, with 12 bases between the two germline ends. The CDR3 DNA reads as TGTGCCAGCAGTTTAAGGGGAAGACCAACAGATACGCAGTATTTT. Translation: CASSLRGRPTDTQYF.

The gene calls are TRBV7-2 and TRBJ2-2, with 9 bases identical to TRBD1. V gave up 3 bases and J gave up 6 bases; unmatched junction bases: 11. This CDR3 contains 17 residues. CDR1 is SGHTA, CDR2 FQGNSA, per germline. The CDR3 bases are TGTGCCAGCAGCTTTCCACAGGGGGCCTCCTGGCCCGGGGAGCTGTTTTTT. Amino acid sequence: CASSFPQGASWPGELFF. Variable domain in full (rest from reference TRBV7-2 and TRBJ2-2): GAGVSQSPSNKVTEKGKDVELRCDPISGHTALYWYRQSLGQGLEFLIYFQGNSAPDKSGLPSDRFSAERTGGSVSTLTIQRTQQEDSAVYLCASSFPQGASWPGELFFGEGSRLTVL.

V gene TRBV20-1 combines with J gene TRBJ2-1; D perhaps matches TRBD2 (6 bases). The CDR3 consists of 15 residues. V shed 0 bases and J shed 1 base, with 10 bases lying between them. Germline V CDR1 and CDR2: DFQATT, SNEGSKA (reference sequence). CDR3 in DNA: TGCAGTGCTAGAGAGTCCGGGGGTTCCTACAATGAGCAGTTCTTC. It encodes CSARESGGSYNEQFF.

The chain employs TRBV25-1 and TRBJ2-5; the match to TRBD1 covers 8 bases. The J call may be wrong; the DNA end is better matched by TRBJ2-7. The CDR3 covers 12 residues. Germline V CDR1 and CDR2: MGHDK, SYGVNS. The CDR3 region has the DNA TGTGCCAGCAGCCAGACAGGGGCCGAGCAGTACTTC. Translation: CASSQTGAEQYF.

The chain links TRBV20-1 to TRBJ1-1; TRBD1 agrees at 12 bases. Germline CDR1 is DFQATT and CDR2 is SNEGSKA (reference sequence). With V trimmed by 4 bases and J by 3 bases, 9 bases remained unmatched. The CDR3 has 16 amino acids. The CDR3 DNA follows: TGCAGTGCTACGGACCGGGACAGGGGGCTGGACACTGAAGCTTTCTTT. Its translation: CSATDRDRGLDTEAFF.

This clonotype has more than one count but fewer than ten. The rearrangement joins TRBV7-8 to TRBJ2-4; 7 bases line up with TRBD2. The J call may not be correct, given that the DNA end is closer to TRBJ2-7. The germline V gene has CDR1 SGHVS and CDR2 FQNEAQ. CDR3 size: 15 residues. The CDR3 nucleotides read TGTGCCAGCAGCGCTACTAGCGTCGCTTCCTACGAGCAGTACTTC. This gives the protein CASSATSVASYEQYF.

There are a few counts of this clonotype. The chain has TRBV7-2 and TRBJ1-5; D gene ambiguous. Germline V gene data show CDR1 as SGHTA and CDR2 as FQGNSA. The CDR3 is 15 residues long. With 4 bases removed from V and 0 bases from J, the gap between germline ends came to 10 bases. DNA of the CDR3: TGTGCCAGCAGCTCCCATGCAGTTAGCAATCAGCCCCAGCATTTT. Its protein product is CASSSHAVSNQPQHF.